This T cell receptor beta chain was sequenced during a study of cytomegalovirus exposure and HLA in healthy donors (TCRdb year 2017). Regarding the study in general: An earlier analysis of some 600 of the donors reported 276 Gb of sequence data and 117 million unique TCR beta sequences obtained from some 170 million T cells. Besides the first cohort of approximately 710 subjects, a separate validation cohort made up of around 120 different subjects was used. The aim of the study was to test whether cataloging public T cell receptors could identify signatures of past pathogen exposure. About five DR-DQ haplotypes were treated as single units for association and clustering because of strong linkage in the cohort. To study patterns of TCR occurrence, a later analysis re-analyzed previously published TCR beta repertoires from around 660 donors and added high-resolution HLA genotyping. Both class I and class II loci were covered by HLA typing, at four-digit resolution. Using immunosequencing, the study profiled T cell repertoires from around 670 subjects and related those repertoires to cytomegalovirus serostatus. Of the roughly 390 genotyped donors, about 84% fell in the genetic ancestry cluster associated with self-reported Caucasian donors. In an earlier analysis of roughly 580 of the donors, high-throughput TCR beta sequencing was used to judge whether each TCR beta V gene segment behaved as functional or pseudogenic. In a later genetic analysis, genome-wide SNP genotypes for about 55% of the roughly 670 donors were used, and that subset was treated as a discovery cohort. The study combined high-throughput TCR immunosequencing, statistical association of individual TCRs with disease status, and machine learning to predict cytomegalovirus infection status. Across some 400 genotyped donors of the cohort, an average of 235,054 unique TCR beta nucleotide sequences per donor were sequenced, and 15% to 20% of those sequences were non-productive. An early release covering 550 to 700 HLA-typed donors comprised roughly 300 gigabases of sequencing data and around 80 million unique TCR sequences. Typing coverage differed by locus: A, B, C, DRB1 and DQB1 were typed in about 629-630 donors, DQA1 in about 560, DPA1 in some 600, and DPB1 in around 440. Every repertoire in the discovery cohort had been generated on one and the same sequencing platform. Donor age, sex, ethnicity and CMV serostatus were compiled together with the repertoire data. In the later analysis, no new phenotypic data were used to find candidate immune exposures; instead, reliance was placed on TCR beta sequences and their occurrence across donors. Study-level results and caveats: The study gave a list of 150 to 200 TCR beta chains associated with cytomegalovirus. Because counts were too low, 15 to 20 rarely observed V segments, including chromosome 9 orphons, were left out of the earlier analysis of 587 of the donors. For the cohort, immune exposure information was limited to CMV serostatus. Some IMGT-functional V segments, including TRBV6-2 and TRBV6-3, could not be told apart with the 87-base-pair reads, so those segments were excluded. A later analysis found that HLA-associated TCR beta chains were more clonally expanded and had lower generation probabilities than equally common non-associated chains. In vitro tests confirmed that three of the cytomegalovirus-associated TCR beta chains recognize cytomegalovirus antigens. A later analysis reported that several top co-occurrence clusters appeared linked to parvovirus B19, influenza, CMV and Epstein-Barr virus. While some public TCRs were present in many individuals, most TCR sequences turned up only very rarely across donors. A further reported finding was that TCR beta sequences accurately predicted the HLA-A and HLA-B alleles for most subjects in the first cohort. In a later genetic analysis, a missense DCLRE1C variant was associated with V-gene and J-gene trimming of TCR beta chains, and the association was replicated in an independent cohort. Because HLA typing was missing for some donors at each locus, association tests included only the typed subset. In a later genetic analysis, fewer N-insertions in productive TCRs were reported among donors in an Asian-associated ancestry cluster than the roughly 700-donor mean. When HLA alleles, especially DR and DQ, strongly co-occurred, TCR associations were difficult to assign to individual alleles. An earlier analysis of 587 of the donors showed that most TCR beta V segments appeared in productive rearrangements either about 87% or about 30% of the time, which broadly matched IMGT annotations. According to a later analysis, most CMV-associated TCR beta chains appeared to be HLA-restricted, and the HLA associations seemed to be driven largely by CMV exposure. The authors suggested that the approach could potentially be extended to other disease states and immunological phenotypes. A later analysis found that TCR association rates varied across HLA loci, with DRB1 alleles showing the most associated TCRs and HLA-C alleles the fewest. In both the original and validation cohorts, the classifier was reported to diagnose cytomegalovirus status with high specificity and sensitivity. A cluster of highly shared sequence variants was judged likely to be a technical artifact of the sequencing pipeline. Correlated functional status among segregating V segments might be attributable to linkage disequilibrium, but an unknown experimental factor could not be ruled out. Only TCR beta chains were sequenced in this cohort, and the absence of alpha or paired-chain data limited detectable features. Presence/absence analyses assumed roughly uniform sequencing depth across donors, an assumption that may not hold. In a later analysis, some 18,000 TCR beta sequences were associated with specific HLA alleles at a false discovery rate of 0.05.

The method behind the library was the immunoSEQ multiplex PCR assay. For the multiplex PCR, a mixture combining 60 forward primers for TCR Vbeta segments and 13 reverse primers for TCR Jbeta segments was used. Amplification of the CDR3 region of rearranged TCR beta genes was performed with a multiplex PCR assay on genomic DNA. The amplified TCR beta libraries were sequenced on the Illumina HiSeq System as 87-base-pair reads. In the original analysis: A later analysis counted about 80 million unique TCR beta chains across the 500 to 850 repertoires, and 9 million to 14 million of these chains were shared by at least two donors. A nearest-neighbor algorithm error-corrected the raw reads and collapsed the reads into unique sequences, merging closely related sequences to remove PCR and sequencing errors. V, D and J gene segments were assigned by aligning CDR3 sequences to IMGT reference sequences. For a sequence to be retained, at least a six-nucleotide match to both a V gene segment and a J gene segment was required. A rearrangement was called productive if the CDR3 had no stop codons and remained in frame with V and J, and every other rearrangement was called non-productive. CDR3 was defined according to IMGT convention as the region running from the second conserved V-encoded cysteine to the conserved J-encoded phenylalanine. The earlier analysis of approximately 590 of the donors excluded any sequence lacking an unambiguous match to a single V gene segment. An earlier analysis of a few hundred of the donors classified V segments as functional when productive rearrangements were above 56.7% and as segregating when the standard deviation between donors was above 5%. To diagnose cytomegalovirus status from the catalog of TCR beta chain sequences, a statistical classification framework was built. V and J gene assignment, in a later analysis, came from comparing TCR nucleotide sequences with IMGT/GENE-DB human TR gene sequences. Using the TCRdist pipeline, a later analysis assigned CDR3 sequences along with most-parsimonious VDJ recombination scenarios. A later analysis defined each TCR beta chain by its CDR3 amino acid sequence plus V-gene family, and excluded reads lacking a unique V-gene family. In a later analysis, 450 to 600 highly shared, low-generation-probability nucleotide sequences were removed to address suspected cross-contamination and a sequencing artifact. A later analysis calculated a clonal expansion index for each public chain from normalized within-repertoire ranks of inferred template counts. Generation probabilities in a later analysis came from a VDJ recombination model fitted to out-of-frame rearrangements, and those results were checked against IGoR. Hypergeometric tests were used in a later analysis to score TCR-TCR, TCR-HLA and TCR-CMV co-occurrence, with a repertoire-size bias correction applied to the TCR pairs. False discovery rates were estimated in a later analysis by permuting HLA or CMV assignments 20 times. A later analysis grouped co-occurring TCRs with DBSCAN, adding TCRdist sequence similarity when clustering within HLA-allele-positive subsets. Repertoires with fewer than 30,000 or more than 120,000 public chains were left out of co-occurrence clustering, as were about 5 repertoires with anomalous nucleotide sharing. The table comes from immuneACCESS by way of TCRdb, which keeps in-frame sequences with V and J called. Part of the clones is missing from these tables; in studies checked, under half for an unresolved V gene and the rest for unknown reasons. The DNA was the basis for D and trimming; V, J and clone size are from that table. For this sample the table gives over 150,000 clones, of which 82% were detected only once. Together, the top ten hold approximately 1.4% of the sample.

The cohort comprised 550 to 700 healthy bone marrow donors. At the time of sampling, every cohort member was nominally healthy, though immune exposures that went unrecorded were likely present. The donor tested CMV seropositive and was one of the 289 seropositive cohort members. A peripheral blood sample was collected from each donor, and TCR beta sequencing was performed on peripheral blood mononuclear cells. The Qiagen DNeasy Blood Extraction Kit was used to extract genomic DNA from the blood cell samples. Remarks on this clone: Its specific antigen is unknown. Base qualities are not recorded, but no much larger clone differs from it by a single base. Other nucleotide sequences from this sample produce the same CDR3.

Cut back by 0 bases and 3 bases, the V and J ends lie 8 bases apart. Measured from the cysteine to the phenylalanine, the CDR3 is 14 residues long. Just the 42-base CDR3 DNA is kept, in frame starting at base 1. The germline V gene yields SGHRS for CDR1 and YFSETQ for CDR2. This TCR derives from a girl aged 10 to 17 in good health and CMV-seropositive. Specimen: PBMCs. The chain is assembled from TRBV5-1 and TRBJ2-3; TRBD1 is perhaps the D gene, given 5 matching bases. The sequenced DNA is TGCGCCAGCAGCTTGGTGCAGGGAACAGATACGCAGTATTTT. Translated, it reads CASSLVQGTDTQYF. Supplemented by the reference TRBV5-1 and TRBJ2-3 proteins around the CDR3, the complete variable domain is KAGVTQTPRYLIKTRGQQVTLSCSPISGHRSVSWYQQTPGQGLQFLFEYFSETQRNKGNFPGRFSGRQFSNSRSEMNVSTLELGDSALYLCASSLVQGTDTQYFGPGTRLTVL.